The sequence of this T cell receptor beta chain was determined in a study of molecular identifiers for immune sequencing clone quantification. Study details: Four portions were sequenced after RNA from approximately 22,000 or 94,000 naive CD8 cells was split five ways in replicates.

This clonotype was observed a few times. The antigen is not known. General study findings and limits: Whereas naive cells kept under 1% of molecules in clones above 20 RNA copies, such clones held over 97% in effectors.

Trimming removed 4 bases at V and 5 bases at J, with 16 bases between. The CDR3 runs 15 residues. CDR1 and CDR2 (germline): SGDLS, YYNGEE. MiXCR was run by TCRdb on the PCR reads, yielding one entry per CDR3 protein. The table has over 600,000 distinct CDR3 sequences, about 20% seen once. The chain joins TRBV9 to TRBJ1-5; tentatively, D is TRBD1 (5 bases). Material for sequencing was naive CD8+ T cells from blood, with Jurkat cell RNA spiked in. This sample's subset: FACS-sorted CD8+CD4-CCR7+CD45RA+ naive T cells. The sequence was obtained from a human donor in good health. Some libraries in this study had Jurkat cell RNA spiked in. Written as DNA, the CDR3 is TGTGCCAGCAGCTTGGGGGGTGGGCGTGATCAGCCCCAGCATTTT. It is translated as CASSLGGGRDQPQHF.